This T cell receptor beta chain was sequenced for a study of blood T cell repertoires in COVID-19. Study in general: Material from acute and convalescent COVID-19 was sourced from the United States, Italy and Spain. T cells, B-cell-depleted T cells, or PBMCs supplied cDNA or gDNA.

In the study's own analysis: Amplification with reference gene primers provided the estimates of nucleated cell counts. TCRdb's table, derived via immunoSEQ multiplex PCR, lists solely in-frame clones and lacks some. The DNA was the basis for D and trimming; V, J and clone size are from that table. Here the sample spans about 8,400 clones, about 86% being singletons. Input material: peripheral blood. This sequence originates from a man between 60 and 70 years old with acute or convalescent COVID-19.

The CDR3 DNA reads as TGTGCCAGCAGCCACTGGGAGGGAAATGGACTGCAGTATTTT. Its protein product is CASSHWEGNGLQYF. J is TRBJ2-3 and V is TRBV3-1 (or the pseudogene TRBV3-2); 7 nucleotides match TRBD2. In germline, CDR1 is LGHDT, CDR2 YNNKEL (reference sequence). The CDR3 totals 14 residues. V gave up 3 bases and J gave up 11 bases; unmatched junction bases: 11.